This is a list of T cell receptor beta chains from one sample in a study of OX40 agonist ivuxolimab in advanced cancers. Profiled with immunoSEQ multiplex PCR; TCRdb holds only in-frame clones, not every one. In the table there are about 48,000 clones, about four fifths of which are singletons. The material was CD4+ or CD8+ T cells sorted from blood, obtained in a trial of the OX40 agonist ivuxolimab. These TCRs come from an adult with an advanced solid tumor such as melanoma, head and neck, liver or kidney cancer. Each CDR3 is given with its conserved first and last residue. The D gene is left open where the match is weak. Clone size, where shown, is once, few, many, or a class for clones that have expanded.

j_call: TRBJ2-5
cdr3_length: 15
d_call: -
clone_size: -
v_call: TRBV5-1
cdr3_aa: CASSLGRAQVETQYF
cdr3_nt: TGCGCCAGCAGCTTGGGCAGGGCGCAAGTGGAGACCCAGTACTTC

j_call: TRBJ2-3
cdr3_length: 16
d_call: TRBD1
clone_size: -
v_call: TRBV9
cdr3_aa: CASSLSGTVSTDTQYF
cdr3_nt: TGTGCCAGCAGCCTTTCCGGGACAGTAAGCACAGATACGCAGTATTTT

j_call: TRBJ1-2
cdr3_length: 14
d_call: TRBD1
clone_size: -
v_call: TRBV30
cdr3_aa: CACPTGGSGHGYTF
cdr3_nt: TGTGCCTGCCCGACAGGGGGCAGCGGCCATGGCTACACCTTC

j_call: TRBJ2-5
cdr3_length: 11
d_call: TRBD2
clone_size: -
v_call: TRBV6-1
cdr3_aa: CASREVREQYF
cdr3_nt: TGTGCCAGCCGAGAGGTGCGGGAGCAGTACTTC

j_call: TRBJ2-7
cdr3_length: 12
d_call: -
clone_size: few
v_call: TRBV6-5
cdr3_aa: CASSYSRDRLHF
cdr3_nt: TGTGCCAGCAGTTACTCAAGGGACCGGCTTCACTTC

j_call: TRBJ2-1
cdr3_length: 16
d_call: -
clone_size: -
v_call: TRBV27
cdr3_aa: CASSLLTGTTDNEQFF
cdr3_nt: TGTGCCAGCAGTTTATTAACGGGCACGACAGACAATGAGCAGTTCTTC

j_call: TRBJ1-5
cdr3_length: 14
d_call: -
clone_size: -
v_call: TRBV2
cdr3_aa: CASSEAYSNQPQHF
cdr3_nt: TGTGCCAGCAGTGAAGCCTATAGCAATCAGCCCCAGCATTTT

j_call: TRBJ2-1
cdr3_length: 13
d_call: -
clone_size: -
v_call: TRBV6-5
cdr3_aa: CASSYWDSNEQFF
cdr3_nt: TGTGCCAGCAGTTACTGGGACTCCAATGAGCAGTTCTTC

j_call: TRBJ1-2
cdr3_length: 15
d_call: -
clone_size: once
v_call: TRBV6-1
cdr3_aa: CASSALGGSSGSYTF
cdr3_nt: TGTGCCAGCAGCGCCCTCGGGGGTTCTTCCGGGAGCTACACCTTC

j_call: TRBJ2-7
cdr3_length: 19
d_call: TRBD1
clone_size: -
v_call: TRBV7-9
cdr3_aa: CASSTKPPPSGQGPYEQYF
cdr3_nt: TGTGCCAGCAGCACAAAACCCCCACCCTCGGGACAGGGTCCCTACGAGCAGTACTTC

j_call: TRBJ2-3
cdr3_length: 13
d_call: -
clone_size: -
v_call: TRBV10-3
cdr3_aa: CATRGAITDTQYF
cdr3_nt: TGTGCCACGAGGGGGGCCATAACAGATACGCAGTATTTT

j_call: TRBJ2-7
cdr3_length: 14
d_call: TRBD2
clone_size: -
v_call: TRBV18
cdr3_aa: CASSERGRTYEQYF
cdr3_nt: TGTGCCAGCTCAGAGCGGGGTCGGACCTACGAGCAGTACTTC

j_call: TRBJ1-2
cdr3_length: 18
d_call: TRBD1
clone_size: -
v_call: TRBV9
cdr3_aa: CASSERLGQGPGNYGYTF
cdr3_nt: TGTGCCAGCAGCGAGCGCCTGGGACAGGGCCCCGGTAACTATGGCTACACCTTC

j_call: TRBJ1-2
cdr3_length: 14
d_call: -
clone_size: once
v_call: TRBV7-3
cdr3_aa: CASSSTAQGSGYTF
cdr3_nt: TGTGCCAGCAGCTCAACTGCACAGGGCTCTGGCTACACCTTC

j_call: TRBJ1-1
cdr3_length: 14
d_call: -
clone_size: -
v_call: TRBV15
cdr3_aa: CATAGEGRDTEAFF
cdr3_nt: TGTGCCACCGCGGGAGAGGGGCGGGACACTGAAGCTTTCTTT

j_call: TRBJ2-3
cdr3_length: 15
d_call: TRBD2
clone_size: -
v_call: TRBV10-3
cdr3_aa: CAISEYTSVPDTQYF
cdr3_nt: TGTGCCATCAGTGAGTACACTAGCGTCCCAGATACGCAGTATTTT

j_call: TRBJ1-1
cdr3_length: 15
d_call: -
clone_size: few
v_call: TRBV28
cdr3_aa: CASSSTPWAGLEAFF
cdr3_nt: TGTGCCAGCAGTTCCACCCCTTGGGCAGGCCTAGAAGCTTTCTTT

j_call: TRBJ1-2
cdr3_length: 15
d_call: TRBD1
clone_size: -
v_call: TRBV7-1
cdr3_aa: CASSLDRTGYDGYTF
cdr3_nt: TGTGCCAGCAGCTTAGACCGGACAGGGTACGATGGCTACACCTTC

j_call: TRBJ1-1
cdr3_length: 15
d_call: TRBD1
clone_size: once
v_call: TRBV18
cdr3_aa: CASSPPVGGATEAFF
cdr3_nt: TGTGCCAGCTCACCACCGGTAGGGGGCGCGACTGAAGCTTTCTTT

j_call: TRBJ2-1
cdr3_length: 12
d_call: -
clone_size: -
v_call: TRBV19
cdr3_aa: CASSIVSREQFF
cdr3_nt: TGTGCCAGTAGTATAGTGAGCCGCGAGCAGTTCTTC

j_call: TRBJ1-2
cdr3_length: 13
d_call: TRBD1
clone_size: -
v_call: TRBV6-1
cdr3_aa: CASRGDRGSGYTF
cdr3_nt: TGTGCCAGCAGGGGGGACAGGGGCAGTGGCTACACCTTC

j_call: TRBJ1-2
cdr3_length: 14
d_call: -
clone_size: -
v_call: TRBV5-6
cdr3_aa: CASNGQFFGYGYTF
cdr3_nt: TGTGCCAGCAACGGACAGTTCTTCGGCTATGGCTACACCTTC

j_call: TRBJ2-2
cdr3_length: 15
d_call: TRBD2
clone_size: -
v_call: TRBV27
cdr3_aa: CASSSSGSRRGELFF
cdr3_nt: TGTGCCAGCAGTTCTAGCGGGAGTCGGCGGGGGGAGCTGTTTTTT

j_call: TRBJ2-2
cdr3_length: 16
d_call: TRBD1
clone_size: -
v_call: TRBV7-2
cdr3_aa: CASSLYRGANTGELFF
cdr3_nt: TGTGCCAGCAGCTTATACAGGGGGGCGAACACCGGGGAGCTGTTTTTT